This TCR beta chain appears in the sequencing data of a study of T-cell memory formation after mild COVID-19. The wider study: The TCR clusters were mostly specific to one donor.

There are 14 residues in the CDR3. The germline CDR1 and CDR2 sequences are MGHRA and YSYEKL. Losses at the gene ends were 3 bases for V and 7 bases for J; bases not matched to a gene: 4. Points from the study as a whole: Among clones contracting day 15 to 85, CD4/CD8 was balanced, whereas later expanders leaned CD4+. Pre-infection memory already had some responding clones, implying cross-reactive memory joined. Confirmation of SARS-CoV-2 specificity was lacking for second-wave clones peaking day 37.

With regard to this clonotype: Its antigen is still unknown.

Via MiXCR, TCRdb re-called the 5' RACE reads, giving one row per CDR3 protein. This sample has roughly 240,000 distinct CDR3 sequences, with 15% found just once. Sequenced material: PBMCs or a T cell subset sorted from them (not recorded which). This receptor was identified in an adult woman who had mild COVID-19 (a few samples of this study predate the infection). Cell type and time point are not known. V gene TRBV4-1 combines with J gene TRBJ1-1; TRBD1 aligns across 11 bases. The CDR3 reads CASSQPGTGGEAFF. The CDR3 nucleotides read TGCGCCAGCAGCCAGCCCGGGACAGGGGGTGAAGCTTTCTTT.